The 19 T cell receptor beta chains in this list originate from one sample, sequenced in a study of blood T cells in healthy people across ages. Combining a sample-barcoded 5' primer with a J-beta primer mix, a second PCR ran for roughly 7 to 12 cycles. TCRdb passed the 5' RACE reads through MiXCR, listing each CDR3 protein once. In the table there are about 720,000 distinct CDR3 sequences, about a fifth of which are singletons. Sequenced: blood. The receptor source for this set is a man between 70 and 80 years old in good health.

Ten or more counts support this clonotype. This rearrangement joins TRBV20-1 to TRBJ1-1, with 8 nucleotides matching TRBD1. Germline lookup yields CDR1 DFQATT and CDR2 SNEGSKA (reference sequence). There are 12 residues in the CDR3. The ends lost 3 bases at V and 6 bases at J; junction bases unmatched: 3. DNA for the CDR3: TGCAGTGCTAGGACAGGGGTCCCTGAAGCTTTCTTT. Translating gives CSARTGVPEAFF.

The V call is TRBV6-1, the J call TRBJ1-5, with D possibly being TRBD1 (5 bases). Germline V gives CDR1 MNHNS, CDR2 SASEGT. The CDR3 loop spans 16 amino acids. The V end was cut by 4 bases, the J end by 2 bases, with 15 bases between. CDR3 loop: CASSVSRTRGNQPQHF. The CDR3 nucleotides are TGTGCCAGCAGTGTCTCAAGGACAAGGGGCAATCAGCCCCAGCATTTT.

The rearrangement links TRBV12-3 or TRBV12-4 to TRBJ2-5; no clear D gene. This CDR3 comprises 13 residues. V was pared by 2 bases and J by 4 bases, with 8 bases between. Here the CDR3 reads CASSLRVGETQYF. The CDR3 DNA follows: TGTGCCAGCAGTTTACGGGTGGGAGAGACCCAGTACTTC.

The rearrangement joins TRBV20-1 to TRBJ2-1; D may be TRBD2 (5 bases). The germline V gene has CDR1 DFQATT and CDR2 SNEGSKA (reference sequence). V lost 4 bases and J 7 bases, leaving 14 bases between the germline ends. The CDR3 runs 13 residues. As DNA, the CDR3 is TGCAGTGCTAAAAAGAAAGGAGGAAATGAGCAGTTCTTC. Translation gives CSAKKKGGNEQFF.

Only a few counts were recorded for this clonotype. The chain recombines TRBV29-1 with TRBJ1-2, with 8 bases fitting TRBD1. The CDR3 is 13 residues long. From germline, CDR1 is SQVTM and CDR2 ANQGSEA. V dropped 3 bases and J dropped 5; count of bases not matched to a gene: 5. Written as DNA, the CDR3 is TGCAGCGTTGAGCCGGGACAGGATTATGGCTACACCTTC. As protein: CSVEPGQDYGYTF.

This clonotype was seen many times. The chain joins TRBV7-6 to TRBJ2-7; a possible D gene is TRBD1 (6 bases). This CDR3 region has 18 residues. Germline loops: CDR1 SGHVS, CDR2 FNYEAQ. Trimming removed 2 bases at V and 5 bases at J, with 25 bases between. CDR3 residues: CASSLISPGVGSINEQYF. The CDR3, as DNA: TGTGCCAGCAGCTTAATTAGTCCAGGGGTCGGCTCTATAAACGAGCAGTACTTC.

The genes are TRBV5-1 and TRBJ2-7, with 13 nucleotides matching TRBD2. CDR1 and CDR2 from the germline V gene are SGHRS and YFSETQ. CDR3 size: 17 residues. V gave up 2 bases and J gave up 4 bases; unmatched junction bases: 9. This CDR3 reads CASSFSETSGGMYEQYF. CDR3 in DNA: TGCGCCAGCAGCTTTTCTGAGACTAGCGGGGGGATGTACGAGCAGTACTTC. The complete variable domain, with remaining parts taken from reference TRBV5-1 and TRBJ2-7, reads KAGVTQTPRYLIKTRGQQVTLSCSPISGHRSVSWYQQTPGQGLQFLFEYFSETQRNKGNFPGRFSGRQFSNSRSEMNVSTLELGDSALYLCASSFSETSGGMYEQYFGPGTRLTVT.

This clonotype appeared a few times. J is TRBJ2-4 and V is TRBV7-9; 7 bases fit TRBD1. Germline CDR1 reads SEHNR; CDR2 reads FQNEAQ (reference sequence). The CDR3 consists of 14 residues. The junction had 4 bases not matched to a gene; V was cut back by 3 bases and J by 5 bases. Here the CDR3 DNA reads TGTGCCAGCAGCTTCAGGGACAGTGAAAACATTCAGTACTTC. This encodes CASSFRDSENIQYF.

The DNA of the CDR3 is TGCAGCGTTGTAGCTCCGGGCTATCAAGGCTACACCTTC. This codes for CSVVAPGYQGYTF. V is TRBV29-1 and J is TRBJ1-2, with D hard to call. The germline gives CDR1 SQVTM, CDR2 ANQGSEA. This CDR3 has 13 residues. Trimming took off 4 bases at V and 8 bases at J, with 17 bases between the two ends. The variable domain in full, completed from reference TRBV29-1 and TRBJ1-2, reads SAVISQKPSRDICQRGTSLTIQCQVDSQVTMMFWYRQQPGQSLTLIATANQGSEATYESGFVIDKFPISRPNLTFSTLTVSNMSPEDSSIYLCSVVAPGYQGYTFGSGTRLTVV.

This clonotype was observed a handful of times. The V and J genes are TRBV10-1 and TRBJ2-1; D could derive from TRBD1 or TRBD2 (5 bases each). Germline V gene data show CDR1 as WNHNN and CDR2 as SYGVQD (reference sequence). V dropped 6 bases and J dropped 4 bases, with 10 bases sitting between them. The CDR3 extends over 13 amino acids. CDR3 amino acids: CASSRDQYNEQFF. As DNA, the CDR3 is TGCGCCAGCAGCCGGGACCAATACAATGAGCAGTTCTTC.

The chain joins TRBV7-9 to TRBJ2-1, with 7 nucleotides matching TRBD2. The length of the CDR3 is 16 residues. Germline loops: CDR1 SEHNR, CDR2 FQNEAQ (reference sequence). V lost 2 bases and J lost 0; bases outside the gene matches: 4. The CDR3 DNA sequence: TGTGCCAGCAGCTTAACAGCGGGGCTCTCCTACAATGAGCAGTTCTTC. Its protein product is CASSLTAGLSYNEQFF.

This clonotype was seen only a few times. The V and J genes are TRBV6-5 and TRBJ2-1; D unresolved. The CDR3 loop spans 13 amino acids. Germline loops: CDR1 MNHEY, CDR2 SVGAGI. The ends were cut back, 0 bases at V and 6 bases at J, with 6 bases in the middle. The CDR3 loop reads CASSYSASNEQFF. CDR3 in DNA: TGTGCCAGCAGTTACTCGGCGAGCAATGAGCAGTTCTTC.

The chain links TRBV3-1 to TRBJ2-5; no clear D. CDR1 is LGHDT, CDR2 YNNKEL, per germline (reference sequence). The germline V and J ends were trimmed by 0 bases and 1 base, with 6 bases remaining between them. The CDR3 consists of 14 residues. CDR3 sequence (DNA): TGTGCCAGCAGCCAAGAGGGCAGCCAAGAGACCCAGTACTTC. Translating gives CASSQEGSQETQYF.

The sample holds a few counts of this clonotype. This chain links TRBV6-5 with TRBJ1-5; D unclear. The V gene's germline CDR1 is MNHEY and CDR2 SVGAGI. This CDR3 has 14 residues. The ends were cut back, 2 bases at V and 0 bases at J, with 5 bases in the middle. CDR3 nucleotide sequence: TGTGCCAGCAGTTACGACCATAGCAATCAGCCCCAGCATTTT. This translates into CASSYDHSNQPQHF.

This clonotype was seen only a few times. The V call is TRBV4-1, the J call TRBJ1-5; D is ambiguous. CDR1 MGHRA and CDR2 YSYEKL come from the germline V gene. The CDR3 has 17 residues. Trimming stripped 0 bases from V and 2 bases from J, with 14 bases between. The DNA for the CDR3 is TGCGCCAGCAGCCAAGATTTCACGGTTGGAGGCAATCAGCCCCAGCATTTT. Translation gives CASSQDFTVGGNQPQHF.

The chain employs TRBV12-3 or TRBV12-4 and TRBJ1-1; 8 bases line up with TRBD1. Trimming removed 6 bases from V and 10 bases from J; junction bases left unmatched: 10. The CDR3 spans 13 residues. The CDR3 DNA follows: TGTGCCAGCAGAACGCAGGGGGCTCGGGTAGCTTTCTTT. Amino acid sequence: CASRTQGARVAFF.

The rearrangement joins TRBV9 to TRBJ1-1, with D unresolved. Trimming removed 4 bases from V and 4 bases from J, with 17 bases in between. CDR1 is SGDLS and CDR2 is YYNGEE in the germline V gene. This CDR3 is 15 amino acids long. CDR3 residues: CASSPWTDMLTEAFF. In nucleotides, the CDR3 is TGTGCCAGCAGCCCCTGGACGGATATGCTCACTGAAGCTTTCTTT.

This clonotype was detected a few times. The gene calls are TRBV3-1 and TRBJ2-1; tentative D call: TRBD1 (5 bases). This CDR3 has 14 residues. Trimming removed 0 bases at V and 6 bases at J, with 9 bases between. CDR1 LGHDT and CDR2 YNNKEL come from the germline V gene (reference sequence). CDR3 nucleotides: TGTGCCAGCAGCCAAGAAAGACAGATCAATGAGCAGTTCTTC. Its translation: CASSQERQINEQFF.

Many counts were recorded for this clonotype. The CDR3 sequence: CASKTTGDHNEQFF. In nucleotides, the CDR3 is TGTGCCAGCAAAACGACAGGGGACCACAATGAGCAGTTCTTC. This chain uses TRBV28 with TRBJ2-1; TRBD1 aligns across 8 bases. CDR1 is MDHEN and CDR2 is SYDVKM in the germline V gene. With V trimmed by 7 bases and J by 5 bases, 7 bases remained unmatched. This CDR3 is built from 14 residues.